These T cell receptor beta chains were read from a single sample in a study of cytomegalovirus exposure and HLA in healthy donors. Produced via immunoSEQ multiplex PCR; TCRdb's table is partial and in-frame only. The sample holds about 180,000 clones; over 75% are singletons and the top ten take less than 8%. Material for sequencing was PBMCs. These receptors came from a man aged 40-49 years in good health and CMV-seropositive. CDR3s include the opening cysteine and the closing phenylalanine or tryptophan. D genes are given only for firm matches. Where a row states a size, it is once, few, many or the class of an expanded clone; other rows omit it.

d_call: TRBD1; cdr3_length: 14; clone_size: few; j_call: TRBJ1-2; v_call: TRBV6-6; cdr3_nt: TGTGCCAGCAGTTACCTTGACAGGGCGGATGGCTACACCTTC; cdr3_aa: CASSYLDRADGYTF
d_call: -; cdr3_length: 12; clone_size: few; j_call: TRBJ1-1; v_call: TRBV19; cdr3_nt: TGTGCCAGCCTTCGCCCAGGGGCCGAAGCTTTCTTT; cdr3_aa: CASLRPGAEAFF
d_call: -; cdr3_length: 15; clone_size: -; j_call: TRBJ1-4; v_call: TRBV5-8; cdr3_nt: TGTGCCAGCAGCCGTGGGAGACGCATGAGAGAAAAACTGTTTTTT; cdr3_aa: CASSRGRRMREKLFF
d_call: -; cdr3_length: 14; clone_size: few; j_call: TRBJ1-2; v_call: TRBV28; cdr3_nt: TGTGCCAGCAGGACCGGAACAGGGTTCCTTGGCTACACCTTC; cdr3_aa: CASRTGTGFLGYTF
d_call: -; cdr3_length: 15; clone_size: -; j_call: TRBJ2-1; v_call: TRBV28; cdr3_nt: TGTGCCAGCAGTTTGGGCCCGGCCTCCTACAATGAGCAGTTCTTC; cdr3_aa: CASSLGPASYNEQFF
d_call: -; cdr3_length: 15; clone_size: few; j_call: TRBJ2-3; v_call: TRBV18; cdr3_nt: TGTGCCAGCTCACCGGGACAACCTCGCACAGATACGCAGTATTTT; cdr3_aa: CASSPGQPRTDTQYF
d_call: TRBD1; cdr3_length: 15; clone_size: -; j_call: TRBJ1-5; v_call: TRBV19; cdr3_nt: TGTGCCAGTAGTCCAGACAGGGGGCTAGGTCAGCCCCAGCATTTT; cdr3_aa: CASSPDRGLGQPQHF
d_call: -; cdr3_length: 16; clone_size: -; j_call: TRBJ2-2; v_call: TRBV11-3; cdr3_nt: TGTGCCAGCAGCTTAGGGTCTAGCACCCACACCGGGGAGCTGTTTTTT; cdr3_aa: CASSLGSSTHTGELFF
d_call: TRBD2; cdr3_length: 15; clone_size: -; j_call: TRBJ2-7; v_call: TRBV11-2; cdr3_nt: TGTGCCAGCAGCACGCTAGCGGGCCTCTCCTACGAGCAGTACTTC; cdr3_aa: CASSTLAGLSYEQYF
d_call: -; cdr3_length: 17; clone_size: -; j_call: TRBJ2-7; v_call: TRBV23-1; cdr3_nt: TGCGCCAGCAGTCCCATGGGGACAACCGGCCCTCCTAGCGAGCAGTACTTC; cdr3_aa: CASSPMGTTGPPSEQYF
d_call: -; cdr3_length: 14; clone_size: -; j_call: TRBJ2-1; v_call: TRBV6-1; cdr3_nt: TGTGCCAGCAGTGATTTGACTAGCTACAATGAGCAGTTCTTC; cdr3_aa: CASSDLTSYNEQFF
d_call: -; cdr3_length: 14; clone_size: -; j_call: TRBJ2-2; v_call: TRBV15; cdr3_nt: TGTGCCACCAGCAGAGATCGGGTGGTCGGGGAGCTGTTTTTT; cdr3_aa: CATSRDRVVGELFF
d_call: TRBD2; cdr3_length: 17; clone_size: -; j_call: TRBJ2-1; v_call: TRBV19; cdr3_nt: TGTGCCAGTAGTCCTCGACAGTTAGCGGGTTGGGGGAATGAGCAGTTCTTC; cdr3_aa: CASSPRQLAGWGNEQFF
d_call: TRBD1; cdr3_length: 14; clone_size: -; j_call: TRBJ2-4; v_call: TRBV19; cdr3_nt: TGTGCCAGTAGTATAGACGCCCCAGGGGGCATTCAGTACTTC; cdr3_aa: CASSIDAPGGIQYF
d_call: -; cdr3_length: 15; clone_size: -; j_call: TRBJ2-7; v_call: TRBV19; cdr3_nt: TGTGCCAGTAGTACTGCTTACCGGGACAACTACGAGCAGTACTTC; cdr3_aa: CASSTAYRDNYEQYF
d_call: TRBD2; cdr3_length: 16; clone_size: -; j_call: TRBJ2-2; v_call: TRBV5-1; cdr3_nt: TGCGCCAGCAGCTTGCTAGCGGGGTCGAACACCGGGGAGCTGTTTTTT; cdr3_aa: CASSLLAGSNTGELFF
d_call: -; cdr3_length: 14; clone_size: -; j_call: TRBJ2-3; v_call: TRBV7-3; cdr3_nt: TGTGCCAGCAGCTTTGGGGGAGGAGGGGATACACAGTATTTT; cdr3_aa: CASSFGGGGDTQYF
d_call: -; cdr3_length: 13; clone_size: -; j_call: TRBJ1-1; v_call: TRBV5-6; cdr3_nt: TGTGCCAGCAGCTTAAACGGGGTCACTGAAGCTTTCTTT; cdr3_aa: CASSLNGVTEAFF
d_call: TRBD2; cdr3_length: 16; clone_size: -; j_call: TRBJ2-5; v_call: TRBV2; cdr3_nt: TGTGCCAGCAGCGGACTGACTAGCGGAGGCGAAGAGACCCAGTACTTC; cdr3_aa: CASSGLTSGGEETQYF
d_call: TRBD1; cdr3_length: 12; clone_size: -; j_call: TRBJ2-5; v_call: TRBV29-1; cdr3_nt: TGCAGCGCCAGGACAGGGGAGGAGACCCAGTACTTC; cdr3_aa: CSARTGEETQYF
d_call: -; cdr3_length: 14; clone_size: once; j_call: TRBJ2-5; v_call: TRBV27; cdr3_nt: TGTGCCAGCAGTTCGCGAGCTCTCCAAGAGACCCAGTACTTC; cdr3_aa: CASSSRALQETQYF
d_call: -; cdr3_length: 15; clone_size: -; j_call: TRBJ2-7; v_call: TRBV19; cdr3_nt: TGTGCCAGTAGTATGGGGCAGGGCCGAATTTACGAGCAGTACTTC; cdr3_aa: CASSMGQGRIYEQYF
d_call: -; cdr3_length: 15; clone_size: -; j_call: TRBJ2-3; v_call: TRBV5-1; cdr3_nt: TGCGCCAGCAGCCCGATAGGGGGTACCACAGATACGCAGTATTTT; cdr3_aa: CASSPIGGTTDTQYF
d_call: TRBD1; cdr3_length: 15; clone_size: -; j_call: TRBJ2-7; v_call: TRBV7-9; cdr3_nt: TGTGCCAGCAGCTCGGATCTGACAGGGTCCTACGAGCAGTACTTC; cdr3_aa: CASSSDLTGSYEQYF
d_call: -; cdr3_length: 13; clone_size: -; j_call: TRBJ1-2; v_call: TRBV30; cdr3_nt: TGTGCCTGGGCCCCCAGGGGATTAGATGGCTACACCTTC; cdr3_aa: CAWAPRGLDGYTF
d_call: TRBD1; cdr3_length: 15; clone_size: -; j_call: TRBJ2-7; v_call: TRBV11-3; cdr3_nt: TGTGCCAGCAGCCTGGAGACAGGGGGCTCCTACGAGCAGTACTTC; cdr3_aa: CASSLETGGSYEQYF
d_call: -; cdr3_length: 13; clone_size: -; j_call: TRBJ1-1; v_call: TRBV19; cdr3_nt: TGTGCCAGTAGTTTTAGACAGAACACTGAAGCTTTCTTT; cdr3_aa: CASSFRQNTEAFF
d_call: TRBD1; cdr3_length: 16; clone_size: -; j_call: TRBJ1-2; v_call: TRBV15; cdr3_nt: TGTGCCACCAGCAGTCGGAATCATCGGACAGGGATTCTCCACACCTTC; cdr3_aa: CATSSRNHRTGILHTF
d_call: -; cdr3_length: 14; clone_size: -; j_call: TRBJ2-7; v_call: TRBV11-3; cdr3_nt: TGTGCCAGCAGCTTGAGCGGGCCGTCCTACGAGCAGTACTTC; cdr3_aa: CASSLSGPSYEQYF
d_call: -; cdr3_length: 14; clone_size: -; j_call: TRBJ1-2; v_call: TRBV10-3; cdr3_nt: TGTGCCATCAGTGCCGGACAGTTCTACTATGGCTACACCTTC; cdr3_aa: CAISAGQFYYGYTF
d_call: -; cdr3_length: 12; clone_size: -; j_call: TRBJ2-7; v_call: TRBV5-1; cdr3_nt: TGCGCCAGCAGCATACAGGGCCACGAGCAGTACTTC; cdr3_aa: CASSIQGHEQYF
d_call: -; cdr3_length: 13; clone_size: -; j_call: TRBJ1-1; v_call: TRBV11-3; cdr3_nt: TGTGCCAGCAGCTCAACCAGGGGCACTGAAGCTTTCTTT; cdr3_aa: CASSSTRGTEAFF
d_call: -; cdr3_length: 14; clone_size: once; j_call: TRBJ2-1; v_call: TRBV29-1; cdr3_nt: TGCAGCGTTGAAGATCGAGGACTCAGCAATGAGCAGTTCTTC; cdr3_aa: CSVEDRGLSNEQFF
d_call: TRBD2; cdr3_length: 14; clone_size: -; j_call: TRBJ2-3; v_call: TRBV28; cdr3_nt: TGTGCCAGCAGTTTTGGGAGGGGTACAGATACGCAGTATTTT; cdr3_aa: CASSFGRGTDTQYF
d_call: -; cdr3_length: 14; clone_size: -; j_call: TRBJ2-3; v_call: TRBV5-1; cdr3_nt: TGCGCCAGCAGCTTGGGTTCTAACCTAGATACGCAGTATTTT; cdr3_aa: CASSLGSNLDTQYF
d_call: -; cdr3_length: 16; clone_size: -; j_call: TRBJ1-5; v_call: TRBV18; cdr3_nt: TGTGCCAGCTCACCACAAGGGGCGGGAGGCAATCAGCCCCAGCATTTT; cdr3_aa: CASSPQGAGGNQPQHF
d_call: TRBD2; cdr3_length: 15; clone_size: -; j_call: TRBJ2-1; v_call: TRBV18; cdr3_nt: TGTGCCAGCTCACCTGGACTAGCGTCTAACAATGAGCAGTTCTTC; cdr3_aa: CASSPGLASNNEQFF
d_call: TRBD1; cdr3_length: 14; clone_size: -; j_call: TRBJ1-1; v_call: TRBV6-1; cdr3_nt: TGTGCCAGCATCCACAGGGGAGGTGGCACTGAAGCTTTCTTT; cdr3_aa: CASIHRGGGTEAFF
d_call: -; cdr3_length: 13; clone_size: once; j_call: TRBJ2-7; v_call: TRBV7-8; cdr3_nt: TGTGCCAGCAGCCCCGGGGTAGCCCGTGAGCAGTACTTC; cdr3_aa: CASSPGVAREQYF
d_call: -; cdr3_length: 11; clone_size: -; j_call: TRBJ1-5; v_call: TRBV6-5; cdr3_nt: TGTGCCAGCAGTCCCTCGGGGCCCCAGCATTTT; cdr3_aa: CASSPSGPQHF
d_call: -; cdr3_length: 13; clone_size: -; j_call: TRBJ1-1; v_call: TRBV5-1; cdr3_nt: TGCGCCAGCAGCTTGGGTGGAGGGACTGAAGCTTTCTTT; cdr3_aa: CASSLGGGTEAFF
d_call: -; cdr3_length: 16; clone_size: -; j_call: TRBJ1-5; v_call: TRBV27; cdr3_nt: TGTGCCAGCAGTTCCCGGGCAGGGGCAGATAATCAGCCCCAGCATTTT; cdr3_aa: CASSSRAGADNQPQHF
d_call: TRBD2; cdr3_length: 18; clone_size: few; j_call: TRBJ2-1; v_call: TRBV18; cdr3_nt: TGTGCCAGCTCACCCCCCGGGAGTAGCGGGAGAGGCCACAATGAGCAGTTCTTC; cdr3_aa: CASSPPGSSGRGHNEQFF
d_call: -; cdr3_length: 15; clone_size: -; j_call: TRBJ2-3; v_call: TRBV9; cdr3_nt: TGTGCCAGCAGCGTAAAGGACAGAAGCACAGATACGCAGTATTTT; cdr3_aa: CASSVKDRSTDTQYF
d_call: TRBD2; cdr3_length: 15; clone_size: -; j_call: TRBJ2-1; v_call: TRBV4-1; cdr3_nt: TGCGCCAGCAGCCCGGGGGGTCCTCGGGTAAATGAGCAGTTCTTC; cdr3_aa: CASSPGGPRVNEQFF
d_call: -; cdr3_length: 13; clone_size: -; j_call: TRBJ2-1; v_call: TRBV29-1; cdr3_nt: TGCAGCGTTGAAGAGCCGCGGAAAGCTGAGCAGTTCTTC; cdr3_aa: CSVEEPRKAEQFF
d_call: TRBD1; cdr3_length: 14; clone_size: -; j_call: TRBJ2-1; v_call: TRBV19; cdr3_nt: TGTGCCAGTAGTGGGACAGGGGGCTCAGGGGAGCAGTTCTTC; cdr3_aa: CASSGTGGSGEQFF
d_call: TRBD1; cdr3_length: 15; clone_size: -; j_call: TRBJ1-1; v_call: TRBV7-8; cdr3_nt: TGTGCCAGCAGCTGGGGTACCGGGACAGGCACTGAAGCTTTCTTT; cdr3_aa: CASSWGTGTGTEAFF
d_call: -; cdr3_length: 14; clone_size: -; j_call: TRBJ2-3; v_call: TRBV28; cdr3_nt: TGTGCCAGTAGGGAGGCTCCTGGCACAGATACGCAGTATTTT; cdr3_aa: CASREAPGTDTQYF
d_call: TRBD1; cdr3_length: 14; clone_size: -; j_call: TRBJ2-7; v_call: TRBV5-5; cdr3_nt: TGTGCCAGCACACGGCCGGGACAGACCTACGAGCAGTACTTC; cdr3_aa: CASTRPGQTYEQYF
d_call: TRBD1; cdr3_length: 14; clone_size: once; j_call: TRBJ1-2; v_call: TRBV2; cdr3_nt: TGTGCCAGCAGTGAAGGGCAGGGGGCCGATGGCTACACCTTC; cdr3_aa: CASSEGQGADGYTF
d_call: -; cdr3_length: 12; clone_size: once; j_call: TRBJ2-3; v_call: TRBV18; cdr3_nt: TGTGCCAGCTCACCAACATTAGATACGCAGTATTTT; cdr3_aa: CASSPTLDTQYF
d_call: TRBD1; cdr3_length: 16; clone_size: -; j_call: TRBJ2-7; v_call: TRBV18; cdr3_nt: TGTGCCAGCTCGCCCGGGACAGGACCATTCTCAGGCGAGCAGTACTTC; cdr3_aa: CASSPGTGPFSGEQYF
d_call: -; cdr3_length: 14; clone_size: -; j_call: TRBJ2-3; v_call: TRBV19; cdr3_nt: TGTGCCAGTAGTATAGCAAGAGGCGCAGATACGCAGTATTTT; cdr3_aa: CASSIARGADTQYF